This TCR beta chain was captured by sequencing in a study of T cells in Graves' hyperthyroidism and ophthalmopathy. This clonotype was seen many times. Patients with uncontrolled infections, other autoimmune diseases, pregnancy or lactation were excluded. CDR3 length: 20 amino acids. Trimming removed 0 bases from V and 4 bases from J; junction bases left unmatched: 17. The germline V gene encodes CDR1 MNHEY and CDR2 SMNVEV (reference sequence). What was amplified from RNA transcripts were TCR beta CDR3 regions. The HTBI set primed first-round TCR CDR3 RT-PCR. TCRdb fed the multiplex PCR reads into MiXCR, producing one record per CDR3 protein. The sample shows 500,000 to 650,000 distinct CDR3 sequences, 12% to 15% of them seen only once.

Sequencing used blood. J is TRBJ2-1 and V is TRBV27; the match to TRBD2 covers 8 bases. This sequence originates from a woman aged 40 to 55 with Graves' hyperthyroidism. The CDR3 region is CASSLSIRTAYSGKYNEQFF. The CDR3 bases are TGTGCCAGCAGTTTATCGATCAGGACAGCATATAGCGGGAAGTACAATGAGCAGTTCTTC.